These T cell receptor beta chains were read from a single sample in a study of sequential checkpoint blockade in melanoma. Data came from immunoSEQ multiplex PCR; TCRdb stores just in-frame clones and leaves some out. The sample has about 18,000 clones, under 80% seen once; the top ten hold about 11%. The sample in question was CD8+ T cells sorted from blood (inferred from file names), obtained from a patient given nivolumab and ipilimumab in sequence. These receptors were taken from a human donor with melanoma. CDR3s include the opening cysteine and the closing phenylalanine or tryptophan. D genes are given only for firm matches. Part of the rows lack a size; the others show once, few, many or a class for expanded clones.

cdr3_nt cdr3_aa j_call clone_size d_call v_call
TGTGCCAGCAGCGCCTGGGACTTGGGAAACGAGCAGTACTTC CASSAWDLGNEQYF TRBJ2-7 . . TRBV7-2
TGTGCCAGCAGTGAAGGGACAGGGGGTGGAGAGACCCAGTACTTC CASSEGTGGGETQYF TRBJ2-5 . TRBD1 TRBV6-1
TGCAGCGGGCAGGGGAACTATGGCTACACCTTC CSGQGNYGYTF TRBJ1-2 . . TRBV29-1
TGTGCCAGCAGCGTAGGCAGCGGGACCTACAATGAGCAGTTCTTC CASSVGSGTYNEQFF TRBJ2-1 . TRBD2 TRBV9
TGTGCCAGCGGGTTTAGCGGAGGTGCCGGCAATGAGCAGTTCTTC CASGFSGGAGNEQFF TRBJ2-1 . . TRBV6-5
TGCGCCAGCAGCCCTCGGACAGGGGGTTCCTACGAGCAGTACTTC CASSPRTGGSYEQYF TRBJ2-7 . TRBD1 TRBV4-3
TGTGCCAGCAGCCCGGGACTAGCGGGGTTCTACGAGCAGTACTTC CASSPGLAGFYEQYF TRBJ2-7 . TRBD2 TRBV9
TGTGCCAGCAGTGCTCAGGGACTAGCGGGGGGACCCTCCGATCACAATGAGCAGTTCTTC CASSAQGLAGGPSDHNEQFF TRBJ2-1 . TRBD2 TRBV2
TGTACCAGCATCCCCAGGGCCTCTAGCACAGATACGCAGTATTTT CTSIPRASSTDTQYF TRBJ2-3 . . TRBV6-5
TGTGCCAGCAGCGTAGCTGTTTTGGGGACAGGGATATACAATGAGCAGTTCTTC CASSVAVLGTGIYNEQFF TRBJ2-1 . TRBD1 TRBV9
TGCAGCGCCGACAGGGAGAGGGAGACCCAGTACTTC CSADRERETQYF TRBJ2-5 . TRBD1 TRBV29-1
TGTGCCAGCAGTTACGCTCGTTCAGGGAAAACTGAAGCTTTCTTT CASSYARSGKTEAFF TRBJ1-1 . . TRBV6-5
TGTGCCAGTAGTGAGAACCGGGGTTATGGCTACACCTTC CASSENRGYGYTF TRBJ1-2 few . TRBV19
TGTGCCAGCAGCCGCGATTATTATAGCAATCAGCCCCAGCATTTT CASSRDYYSNQPQHF TRBJ1-5 few . TRBV7-4
TGTGCCAGCAGCGCCGGGGACACCGGGGAGCTGTTTTTT CASSAGDTGELFF TRBJ2-2 few . TRBV4-2
TGTGCCAGCAGCGTCCTAGCGGTGCCATACTACGAGCAGTACTTC CASSVLAVPYYEQYF TRBJ2-7 . TRBD2 TRBV14
TGTGCCACCAGCAGAGATCAAGGCGAGGTCGGCAATCAGCCCCAGCATTTT CATSRDQGEVGNQPQHF TRBJ1-5 . . TRBV15
TGTGCCAGCAGAGGGACAGGGTCTAATGAGCAGTTCTTC CASRGTGSNEQFF TRBJ2-1 . TRBD1 TRBV27
TGTGCCAGCAGCCCAACCCAGATTTACAATGAGCAGTTCTTC CASSPTQIYNEQFF TRBJ2-1 few . TRBV7-2
TGTGCCAGTAGTATAGAAGGACTTAGCACAGATACGCAGTATTTT CASSIEGLSTDTQYF TRBJ2-3 . . TRBV19
TGTGCCACCTCCCTAAAAGGGACAGGGGCGAACACTGAAGCTTTCTTT CATSLKGTGANTEAFF TRBJ1-1 . TRBD1 TRBV19
TGTGCTAGTGGTCTCGGGGTTAATGAGCAGTTCTTC CASGLGVNEQFF TRBJ2-1 . . TRBV12-5
TGTGCCAGCAGCGCACCGGGACAGGGCATCAACGAGCAGTACTTC CASSAPGQGINEQYF TRBJ2-7 . TRBD1 TRBV7-8
TGTGCCAGCAGTTTGGGGAGTTCACCCCTCCACTTT CASSLGSSPLHF TRBJ1-6 . . TRBV28
TGTGCCAGCAGAATAGGACAGGGGTTTACCGGGGAGCTGTTTTTT CASRIGQGFTGELFF TRBJ2-2 . TRBD1 TRBV6-5
TGTGCCAGCAGTTTAAAGAGGCAGGGAAACTATGGCTACACCTTC CASSLKRQGNYGYTF TRBJ1-2 . . TRBV28
TGTGCCAGCAGCGTAGGGGGAGGTCCCCGTAGCTCCTACAATGAGCAGTTCTTC CASSVGGGPRSSYNEQFF TRBJ2-1 . . TRBV9
TGTGCCAGCAGCCAAGACTCGGGAACTGAAGCTTTCTTT CASSQDSGTEAFF TRBJ1-1 . . TRBV4-2
TGTGCCAGCAGTGACGGGACTAGCGGCACAGATACGCAGTATTTT CASSDGTSGTDTQYF TRBJ2-3 medium-sized TRBD2 TRBV6-4
TGTGCCAGCAGCGTCTACGGCGGGGATGATAATGAAAAACTGTTTTTT CASSVYGGDDNEKLFF TRBJ1-4 few . TRBV9
TGTGCCAGCAGCCGAAGACTAGCGGGAGATCTCGATGAGCAGTTCTTC CASSRRLAGDLDEQFF TRBJ2-1 . TRBD2 TRBV4-2
TGTGCCAGCAGTCTCAACGCCGGGACAGGAAATTCACCCCTCCACTTT CASSLNAGTGNSPLHF TRBJ1-6 . TRBD1 TRBV13
TGTGCCAGCAGCTTGATGGCGGTCACCGGGAGTCTATACGAGCAGTACTTC CASSLMAVTGSLYEQYF TRBJ2-7 few . TRBV5-6
TGTGCCAGCAGCGACACCCCCGGCACTGAAGCTTTCTTT CASSDTPGTEAFF TRBJ1-1 . . TRBV7-6
TGTGCCAGCAGCTTGGACAGGGGGCTAGGCCAGCCCCAGCATTTT CASSLDRGLGQPQHF TRBJ1-5 few TRBD1 TRBV6-6
TGCGCCAGCACCCCGACTAGCGGGCCCGAGCAGTTCTTC CASTPTSGPEQFF TRBJ2-1 . TRBD2 TRBV10-2
TGTGCCAGCAGCTCCCATGGGACAGGGGAGCGTGAGCAGTTCTTC CASSSHGTGEREQFF TRBJ2-1 . TRBD1 TRBV7-9
TGTGCTAGTGGGAGGAATGAGCAGTTCTTC CASGRNEQFF TRBJ2-1 . . TRBV12-5
TGTGCCAGCAGCTCCGGACTAGCGGACACCGGGGAGCTGTTTTTT CASSSGLADTGELFF TRBJ2-2 . TRBD2 TRBV13
TGTGCCAGTAGTATAGATGGAGGCTCCCTAAGGGATACGCAGTATTTT CASSIDGGSLRDTQYF TRBJ2-3 . . TRBV19
TGTGCCAGCAGCACACCCGGACAGGGCCTCTATGGCTACACCTTC CASSTPGQGLYGYTF TRBJ1-2 . TRBD1 TRBV5-8
TGTGCCAGCAGCTTAAATACAGGCGAACCGGATCAGCCCCAGCATTTT CASSLNTGEPDQPQHF TRBJ1-5 . . TRBV7-2
TGTGCCAGTAGTATAGTCGGGACTAACCACAATGAGCAGTTCTTC CASSIVGTNHNEQFF TRBJ2-1 few TRBD2 TRBV19
TGTGCCAGCAGCGGTGCTAAACTGGGGGGGGAAGCTAACTATGGCTACACCTTC CASSGAKLGGEANYGYTF TRBJ1-2 . . TRBV9
TGTGCCAGCAGCGAGGGACAGTTGTATGGTGAAGCTTTCTTT CASSEGQLYGEAFF TRBJ1-1 . TRBD1 TRBV13
TGTGCCAGCTCACCCGGACAGGGGGCTGTAGAGACCCAGTACTTC CASSPGQGAVETQYF TRBJ2-5 few TRBD1 TRBV18
TGCAGCGGAACTAGCGATTATTCCTACGAGCAGTACTTC CSGTSDYSYEQYF TRBJ2-7 once TRBD2 TRBV29-1
TGTGCCAGCAGCTTAGCGAGGACTGAAGCTTTCTTT CASSLARTEAFF TRBJ1-1 few . TRBV13
TGTGCCAGCAGCCCTGTGTGGGCCTATGGCTACACCTTC CASSPVWAYGYTF TRBJ1-2 . . TRBV11-2
TGTGCCACCAGCAGACAGGGAAGGAATGAAAAACTGTTTTTT CATSRQGRNEKLFF TRBJ1-4 . . TRBV15
TGTGCCAGCAGCCAGGTGACAGGGGGATATAATTCACCCCTCCACTTT CASSQVTGGYNSPLHF TRBJ1-6 . TRBD1 TRBV4-2
TGTGCCAGCAGCGGCAGAAATGAGCAGTTCTTC CASSGRNEQFF TRBJ2-1 . . TRBV7-9
TGTGCCAGCAGTCTTCGGACAGGGAGCTACGAGCAGTACTTC CASSLRTGSYEQYF TRBJ2-7 large TRBD1 TRBV6-5
TGCGCCAGCAGCCCGGGGGGTATTCAGTACTTC CASSPGGIQYF TRBJ2-4 . TRBD2 TRBV4-1
TGTGCCAGCAGCTTAGTGTCAGGGAGGGGATCTGGAAACACCATATATTTT CASSLVSGRGSGNTIYF TRBJ1-3 once . TRBV7-6
TGTGCCAGCAGATTCGACAGCGTCTATGGCTACACCTTC CASRFDSVYGYTF TRBJ1-2 few . TRBV5-5
TGCGCCAGCAGTGATCTCGTAACTAGAGTTTCCTACGAGCAGTACTTC CASSDLVTRVSYEQYF TRBJ2-7 . . TRBV10-2
TGTGCCACCAAGCTCAGGGTGATAACGCGGGATTTTTTCACAGATACGCAGTATTTT CATKLRVITRDFFTDTQYF TRBJ2-3 . . TRBV27
TGCGCCAGCAGCCAAGAAAGGTTCGGGGGGCGGCGGGAGCTGTTTTTT CASSQERFGGRRELFF TRBJ2-2 medium-sized . TRBV4-3